Sequencing of this T cell receptor (beta chain) was carried out in a study of cytotoxic CD8 clonotypes in ibrutinib-treated CLL. V lost 4 bases to trimming and J lost 1 base, with 9 bases between them. This CDR3 is 14 amino acids long. Germline V gene sequence: CDR1 ENHRY, CDR2 SYGVKD. Only in-frame clones appear in the TCRdb table, and some are missing; sequencing was by immunoSEQ multiplex PCR. The sample includes about 50,000 clones, 54% of them seen just once. The sequence derives from a human donor with chronic lymphocytic leukemia. Specimen: PBMCs, collected at disease progression, from a patient treated with ibrutinib. V usage is TRBV10-3 and J usage is TRBJ2-3; D perhaps matches TRBD2 (5 bases). The DNA of the CDR3 is TGTGCCATCAGTGTGGCGGGCGGCACAGATACGCAGTATTTT. Residues: CAISVAGGTDTQYF.